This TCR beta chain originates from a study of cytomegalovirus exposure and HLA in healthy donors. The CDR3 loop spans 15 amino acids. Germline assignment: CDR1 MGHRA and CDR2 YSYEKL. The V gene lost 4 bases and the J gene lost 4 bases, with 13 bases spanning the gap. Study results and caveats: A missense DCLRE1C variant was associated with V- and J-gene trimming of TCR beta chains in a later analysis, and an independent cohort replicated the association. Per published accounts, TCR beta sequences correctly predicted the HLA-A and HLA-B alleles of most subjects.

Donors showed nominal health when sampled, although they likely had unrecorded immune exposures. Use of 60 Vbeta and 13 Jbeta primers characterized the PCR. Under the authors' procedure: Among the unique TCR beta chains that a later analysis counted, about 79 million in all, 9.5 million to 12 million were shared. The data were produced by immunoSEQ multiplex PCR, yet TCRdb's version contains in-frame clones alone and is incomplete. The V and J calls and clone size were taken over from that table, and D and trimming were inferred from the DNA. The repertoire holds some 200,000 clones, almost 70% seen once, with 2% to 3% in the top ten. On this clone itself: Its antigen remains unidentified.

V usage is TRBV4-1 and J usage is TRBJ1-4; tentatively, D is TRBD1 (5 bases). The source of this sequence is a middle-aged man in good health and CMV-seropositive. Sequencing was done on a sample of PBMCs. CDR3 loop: CASSPPQGFNEKLFF. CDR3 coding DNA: TGCGCCAGCAGCCCACCCCAGGGATTTAATGAAAAACTGTTTTTT.